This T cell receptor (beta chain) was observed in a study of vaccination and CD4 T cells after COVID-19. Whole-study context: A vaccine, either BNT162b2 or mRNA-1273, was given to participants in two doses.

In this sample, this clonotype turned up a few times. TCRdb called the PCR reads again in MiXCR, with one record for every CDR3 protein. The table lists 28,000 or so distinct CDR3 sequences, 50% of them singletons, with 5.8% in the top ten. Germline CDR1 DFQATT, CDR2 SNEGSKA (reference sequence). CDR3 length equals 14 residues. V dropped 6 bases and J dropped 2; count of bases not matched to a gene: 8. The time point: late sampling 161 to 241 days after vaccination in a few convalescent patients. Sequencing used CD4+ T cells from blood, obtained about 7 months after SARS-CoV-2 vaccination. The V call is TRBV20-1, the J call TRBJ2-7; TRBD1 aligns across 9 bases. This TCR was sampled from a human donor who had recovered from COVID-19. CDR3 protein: CSAKQGALTYEQYF. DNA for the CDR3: TGCAGTGCAAAACAGGGGGCGCTGACCTACGAGCAGTACTTC.